This TCR beta chain was retrieved from a study of CD8 T cells in Susac syndrome (dated by TCRdb to about 2019). About the full investigation: Whether CD8+ T cell activation and differentiation in Susac syndrome was antigen driven was tested using repertoire sequencing. What the study reported, not specific to this receptor: The study acknowledged that relatively few individuals were included in the TCR sequencing and HLA analysis.

RNA was extracted using the RNeasy kit, and roughly 0.5 to 1 microgram was reverse transcribed with random hexamers. TCR beta CDR3 regions were amplified with the immunoSEQ multiplex PCR assay covering 54 Vbeta and 13 Jbeta segments. To correct PCR amplification bias, a synthetic template baseline was used for both primer optimization and computational correction. The study's processing was this. Reads were annotated to V, D and J genes according to IMGT and were analyzed with immunoSEQ Analyzer, with only productive sequences retained. To calculate clonality, Shannon entropy was normalized by log2 of the number of productive unique sequences and then subtracted from one. For each patient and control, public and private clones were evaluated within the 100 most prevalent clones. A clone was defined as Susac-specific if it was absent from the healthy and MS cohorts, from 950 to 1,300 published viral clones and from other ImmuneACCESS disease sequences. TCRdb reanalyzed the raw reads on its own, using fastp at Q25 for trimming and MiXCR for clone calling, and kept in-frame beta chains. Entries are consolidated by CDR3 protein sequence, retaining the most common genes and DNA. The authors' filters were not applied to this entry. The table for this sample lists 100,000 to 150,000 distinct CDR3 sequences; roughly 96% of them were counted only once. The top ten constitute more than 0.095% of the sample.

High-throughput TCR beta sequencing profiled peripheral blood CD8+ and CD4+ T cells from healthy donors, Susac syndrome patients and multiple sclerosis patients. Healthy donors were age- and sex-matched controls. Bulk CD8+ and CD4+ T cells were purified by magnetic negative isolation, whereas CD8+ TEMRA cells were enriched by FACS. Blood was collected in EDTA tubes and processed within 24 hours, with PBMCs isolated through density gradient centrifugation. PBMCs destined for TCR sequencing were cryopreserved in liquid nitrogen and later thawed in a 37 °C water bath. Purity of sorted or isolated CD4+, CD8+ and CD8+ TEMRA cells was at least 90%. On this clonotype itself: Which antigen it targets is not known. Base qualities are not at hand, and no much larger clone is one base apart.

Counted from cysteine to phenylalanine, this CDR3 has 15 amino acids. Left in the record is the CDR3 DNA by itself, 45 bases read in frame from the first base. V is reduced by 4 bases and J by 6 bases, leaving a spacing of 16 bases between them. CDR1 and CDR2 are read off the germline V gene (reference sequence) as LNHDA and SQIVND. The clonotype originates from a human donor in good health. The sample was CD4+ T cells from PBMCs. The chain is made from TRBV19 and TRBJ2-1; TRBD1 is perhaps the D gene, given 5 matching bases. CDR3 protein: CASSTEVRVSNEQFF. The nucleotides are TGTGCCAGTAGTACCGAAGTCAGGGTTAGCAATGAGCAGTTCTTC.